A single sample is the source of the 20 T cell receptor beta chains below, sequenced in a study of shared clonotypes between healthy human individuals. The table came from immunoSEQ multiplex PCR; TCRdb's copy has only in-frame clones and leaves some out. Of around 2.5 million clones in the sample, approximately 94% were seen once. The sample comprised naive CD4+ T cells from PBMCs. Stated subset: CD45RA+ positively selected. These receptors were taken from a man between 18 and 35 years old in good health. Some clones in this sample may be carry-over from other donors' samples.

The CDR3 nucleotides are TGTGCCAGCAGTTACGGAAGCCCCAGCAATCAGCCCCAGCATTTT. Encoded protein: CASSYGSPSNQPQHF. The rearrangement links TRBV6-6 to TRBJ1-5; D unresolved. The CDR3 is made up of 15 amino acids. The V and J ends lost 2 bases and 1 base respectively, with 9 bases between them. Germline CDR1 reads MNHNY; CDR2 reads SVGAGI (reference sequence).

The rearrangement joins TRBV7-8 to TRBJ1-2; D unclear. The ends were cut back, 5 bases at V and 4 bases at J, with 17 bases in the middle. From germline, CDR1 is SGHVS and CDR2 FQNEAQ. The CDR3 sequence is 15 residues long. The CDR3 DNA is TGTGCCAGCAGCGAGGCCCCGCGCGGTGGCTATGGCTACACCTTC. Its protein is CASSEAPRGGYGYTF.

This chain links TRBV5-1 with TRBJ2-1, with 8 nucleotides matching TRBD2. The CDR3 consists of 16 residues. V lost 0 bases and J lost 1; bases outside the gene matches: 3. Looked up from germline, CDR1 is SGHRS and CDR2 is YFSETQ. The CDR3 DNA reads TGCGCCAGCAGCTTGGTGGGACTAGGATCCTACAATGAGCAGTTCTTC. Encoded protein: CASSLVGLGSYNEQFF.

The chain employs TRBV5-1 and TRBJ2-2, with 7 bases lining up with TRBD1. CDR1 and CDR2 from the germline V gene are SGHRS and YFSETQ. V lost 10 bases, J lost 6 bases, and 12 bases stayed unmatched. There are 14 residues in the CDR3. Written as DNA, the CDR3 is TGCGCCTCCAGAGCCCAGGGGGTCTCCGGGGAGCTGTTTTTT. Translating gives CASRAQGVSGELFF. Filled out from reference TRBV5-1 and TRBJ2-2, the complete variable domain reads KAGVTQTPRYLIKTRGQQVTLSCSPISGHRSVSWYQQTPGQGLQFLFEYFSETQRNKGNFPGRFSGRQFSNSRSEMNVSTLELGDSALYLCASRAQGVSGELFFGEGSRLTVL.

Note on this clone: The same CDR3 is also encoded by other DNA sequences in this sample. The chain is built from TRBV5-1 and TRBJ2-1; the D is unclear. V was clipped by 2 bases and J by 0 bases, with 6 bases between them. CDR3 length equals 14 residues. The germline V gene has CDR1 SGHRS and CDR2 YFSETQ. The DNA of the CDR3 is TGCGCCAGCAGCTTCGCGAGCTCCTACAATGAGCAGTTCTTC. It yields the protein CASSFASSYNEQFF.

The rearrangement uses TRBV28 and TRBJ2-3; D gene unclear. CDR1 and CDR2 from the germline V gene are MDHEN and SYDVKM. V dropped 6 bases and J dropped 8 bases, with 12 bases sitting between them. CDR3 size: 12 residues. CDR3 nucleotide sequence: TGTGCCAGCAGCCCGGAACATGGTACGCAGTATTTT. Its protein product is CASSPEHGTQYF.

The V and J genes are TRBV5-1 and TRBJ2-3, with TRBD2 matching 13 bases. Germline values: CDR1 SGHRS, CDR2 YFSETQ. The CDR3 is made up of 22 amino acids. Unmatched junction bases numbered 21, after V lost 0 bases and J lost 5 bases. The CDR3 loop reads CASSLEARRGTSGIIGLDTQYF. As DNA, the CDR3 is TGCGCCAGCAGCTTGGAGGCCCGCCGTGGGACTAGCGGGATTATCGGGTTAGATACGCAGTATTTT.

The genes are TRBV2 and TRBJ2-1; D may match TRBD1 or TRBD2 (5 bases each). Germline lookup yields CDR1 SNHLY and CDR2 FYNNEI. The ends were cut back, 2 bases at V and 3 bases at J, with 11 bases in the middle. This CDR3 contains 15 residues. CDR3 in DNA: TGTGCCAGCAGTGAACGGGGCCCCTACTACAATGAGCAGTTCTTC. It specifies CASSERGPYYNEQFF.

The chain uses TRBV5-1 and TRBJ2-7, with 7 bases matching TRBD2. Germline V gene sequence: CDR1 SGHRS, CDR2 YFSETQ. J lost 7 bases, V lost 1 base, and 11 bases had no gene match. This CDR3 contains 15 residues. The chain's CDR3 is CASSLSMAGVREQYF. The DNA for the CDR3 is TGCGCCAGCAGCTTGTCAATGGCGGGAGTGAGGGAGCAGTACTTC. The variable domain in full, with the rest retrieved from reference TRBV5-1 and TRBJ2-7, is KAGVTQTPRYLIKTRGQQVTLSCSPISGHRSVSWYQQTPGQGLQFLFEYFSETQRNKGNFPGRFSGRQFSNSRSEMNVSTLELGDSALYLCASSLSMAGVREQYFGPGTRLTVT.

The chain has TRBV29-1 and TRBJ2-7, with 7 bases fitting TRBD2. The germline gives CDR1 SQVTM, CDR2 ANQGSEA. V was clipped by 6 bases and J by 7 bases; unmatched bases: 6. The CDR3 is 11 residues long. The CDR3 DNA reads as TGCAGCGTCAACTCGGGGGGTGAGCAGTACTTC. It codes for CSVNSGGEQYF.

The chain uses TRBV9 and TRBJ2-5; 8 nucleotides line up with TRBD1. The germline V gene has CDR1 SGDLS and CDR2 YYNGEE. The V gene end was trimmed by 1 base and the J gene end by 1 base; junction bases not matched to a gene: 9. The length of the CDR3 is 17 residues. The CDR3 DNA reads TGTGCCAGCAGCGTAAAAGGGCAGGGGGCGCCCCAAGAGACCCAGTACTTC. Residues: CASSVKGQGAPQETQYF. The full variable domain, in which reference TRBV9 and TRBJ2-5 provide the parts outside the CDR3, is DSGVTQTPKHLITATGQRVTLRCSPRSGDLSVYWYQQSLDQGLQFLIQYYNGEERAKGNILERFSAQQFPDLHSELNLSSLELGDSALYFCASSVKGQGAPQETQYFGPGTRLLVL.

The chain couples TRBV11-2 to TRBJ2-1, with 12 bases lining up with TRBD2. The V and J ends lost 5 bases and 6 bases, in that order; junction bases with no gene match: 5. Germline V gives CDR1 SGHAT, CDR2 FQNNGV. CDR3 length: 15 amino acids. The CDR3 DNA sequence: TGTGCCAGCAGCCCGACTAGCGGGAGTCCCAATGAGCAGTTCTTC. This encodes CASSPTSGSPNEQFF.

This rearrangement joins TRBV29-1 to TRBJ2-5; 15 bases map to TRBD2. The J call is doubtful: the DNA matches TRBJ2-7 better. Germline CDR1 reads SQVTM; CDR2 reads ANQGSEA. CDR3 length: 13 amino acids. Here the CDR3 reads CSVSGLAGGEQYF. The CDR3 DNA reads TGCAGCGTCTCGGGACTAGCGGGAGGCGAGCAGTACTTC.

The chain recombines TRBV5-5 with TRBJ2-7, with D hard to call. CDR3 size: 16 residues. CDR1 and CDR2 (germline): SGHKS, YYEKEE (reference sequence). Deletions cut 3 bases from V and 5 bases from J, with 21 bases between. CDR3: CASSWAVRTEPHEQYF. DNA for the CDR3: TGTGCCAGCAGCTGGGCCGTTAGGACGGAGCCACACGAGCAGTACTTC.

This chain connects TRBV7-9 to TRBJ1-2; 9 positions match TRBD1. Germline V gene sequence: CDR1 SEHNR, CDR2 FQNEAQ (reference sequence). The ends lost 4 bases at V and 8 bases at J; junction bases unmatched: 11. CDR3 length: 15 residues. CDR3: CASSYGQGRLRGYTF. In DNA form, the CDR3 reads TGTGCCAGCAGCTATGGACAGGGGCGACTTAGGGGCTACACCTTC.

J is TRBJ2-1 and V is TRBV4-1; 7 positions agree with TRBD2. Germline lookup yields CDR1 MGHRA and CDR2 YSYEKL. Trimming took 0 bases from V and 9 from J; bases not matched to a gene: 8. The CDR3 has 15 residues. The CDR3 loop is CASSQESKRGSEQFF. CDR3 nucleotide sequence: TGCGCCAGCAGCCAAGAATCAAAGCGGGGCAGTGAGCAGTTCTTC.

The chain has TRBV5-1 and TRBJ1-1, with no clear D. The V end lost 3 bases, the J end lost 1 base, and 13 bases lay between the germline ends. The CDR3 loop spans 15 amino acids. CDR1 is SGHRS, CDR2 YFSETQ, per germline. As DNA, the CDR3 is TGCGCCAGCAGCTCGTACGGGCCACGGAACACTGAAGCTTTCTTT. It encodes CASSSYGPRNTEAFF.

This sequence joins TRBV28 and TRBJ2-5; 14 bases line up with TRBD2. The trim removed 5 bases at V and 10 bases at J, leaving 3 bases unmatched. There are 13 residues in the CDR3. The germline V gene encodes CDR1 MDHEN and CDR2 SYDVKM. CDR3 in amino acids: CASSQTSGRVQYF. The CDR3 DNA reads as TGTGCCAGCAGTCAGACTAGCGGGAGGGTCCAGTACTTC.

This chain joins TRBV7-3 and TRBJ2-3; D is possibly TRBD1 or TRBD2 (5 bases each). From germline, CDR1 is SGHTA and CDR2 FQGTGA. The CDR3 extends over 15 amino acids. Trimming shortened V by 5 bases and J by 0 bases, and 12 bases separated the two germline ends. CDR3 sequence reads: CASSRGETSTDTQYF. The CDR3 DNA reads TGTGCCAGCAGCCGAGGGGAGACGAGCACAGATACGCAGTATTTT.

This chain joins TRBV28 and TRBJ1-1; 11 positions match TRBD1. Germline V gene lookup returns CDR1 MDHEN and CDR2 SYDVKM. This CDR3 spans 15 amino acids. J was trimmed by 5 bases and V by 5 bases; bases with no gene match: 7. CDR3 sequence (DNA): TGTGCCAGCAGTCCCTCCGGGACAGGGGGGACTGAAGCTTTCTTT. This codes for CASSPSGTGGTEAFF.